Included here is one T cell receptor beta chain sequence, with context. The source of the sample is a study of blood T cell repertoires in COVID-19. The length of the CDR3 is 15 residues. J was trimmed by 2 bases and V by 4 bases; bases with no gene match: 6. Germline values: CDR1 MNHEY, CDR2 SVGEGT. Sequenced by immunoSEQ multiplex PCR; TCRdb stores in-frame clones only, minus some. The data contain about 310,000 clones, around 87% of them singletons. J is TRBJ2-7 and V is TRBV6-2 or TRBV6-3, with TRBD1 identical over 9 bases. Source material: peripheral blood. The TCR comes from a woman in her thirties or forties with COVID-19, enrolled during active disease. The CDR3 DNA follows: TGTGCCAGCAGTTTCGGGACAGGGTTACCCTACGAGCAGTACTTC. It encodes CASSFGTGLPYEQYF.